This TCR beta chain was profiled in a study of shared clonotypes between healthy human individuals. Study summary: A donor's plate count was three for CD4 naive and three for CD4 memory; CD8 naive had two and CD8 memory one.

The length of the CDR3 is 14 residues. The germline CDR1 and CDR2 sequences are MDHEN and SYDVKM. The V gene end was trimmed by 6 bases and the J gene end by 5 bases; junction bases not matched to a gene: 7. The donor population consisted of healthy HIV-negative adults with no recent acute infections or vaccinations. CD4+ cells were split into CD45RA+ naive and CD45RA-negative memory subsets. Authors' methods: ImmunoSEQ supplied junction-only sequences lacking quality scores, so filtering was different. The repertoire was sequenced with immunoSEQ multiplex PCR; TCRdb's copy has only in-frame clones and lacks some. V and J calls and clone size are as listed in that table; D and trimming were resolved from the DNA. The sample lists around 180,000 clones, 80% to 95% occurring once.

The V and J genes are TRBV28 and TRBJ2-7, with 10 bases aligning to TRBD1. The receptor was isolated from a woman in her twenties or thirties in good health. The sequenced sample consisted of naive CD4+ T cells sorted from blood. The subset: CD45RA+ positively selected. In nucleotides, the CDR3 is TGTGCCAGCAGACTGGACAGGGGGATCCACGAGCAGTACTTC. This translates into CASRLDRGIHEQYF. Together with reference TRBV28 and TRBJ2-7, the CDR3 gives the full variable domain: DVKVTQSSRYLVKRTGEKVFLECVQDMDHENMFWYRQDPGLGLRLIYFSYDVKMKEKGDIPEGYSVSREKKERFSLILESASTNQTSMYLCASRLDRGIHEQYFGPGTRLTVT.